What follows are 32 T cell receptor beta chains derived from one specimen sequenced in a study of CD8 T cells in Susac syndrome. RNA totalling 0.5 to 1 ug underwent reverse transcription with random hexamers. MiXCR was run by TCRdb on the immunoSEQ multiplex PCR reads, yielding one entry per CDR3 protein. The sample carries approximately 220,000 distinct CDR3 sequences, roughly nine tenths recorded once. The specimen was CD8+ T cells from PBMCs. These receptors were collected from a human donor with multiple sclerosis.

The V call is TRBV24-1, the J call TRBJ2-7; the D call may be TRBD1 or TRBD2 (5 bases each). V lost 3 bases, J lost 7 bases, and 15 bases lay in between. Per the germline V gene, CDR1 is KGHDR and CDR2 is SFDVKD. This CDR3 region has 14 residues. The CDR3 protein is CATSDGRWGSEQYF. The CDR3, as DNA: TGTGCCACCAGTGATGGCCGGTGGGGGAGTGAGCAGTACTTC.

This chain joins TRBV4-1 and TRBJ1-1, with D possibly TRBD1 on 6 matching bases. Germline CDR1 and CDR2: MGHRA and YSYEKL. The length of the CDR3 is 16 residues. Trimming shortened V by 0 bases and J by 5 bases, and 16 bases separated the two germline ends. The CDR3: CASSQEAWGGRTEAFF. The CDR3 DNA reads TGCGCCAGCAGCCAAGAAGCCTGGGGGGGGCGTACTGAAGCTTTCTTT.

The CDR3 bases are TGTGCCAGCAGTCGTGGCAGGTTCCAGGATACGCAGTATTTT. Translated: CASSRGRFQDTQYF. This rearrangement joins TRBV7-8 to TRBJ2-3; D is unresolved. Trimming took 6 bases from V and 6 from J, leaving 16 bases between them. Germline V gene sequence: CDR1 SGHVS, CDR2 FQNEAQ. The CDR3 runs to 14 residues. The full variable domain, rest sourced from reference TRBV7-8 and TRBJ2-3, is GAGVSQSPRYKVAKRGQDVALRCDPISGHVSLFWYQQALGQGPEFLTYFQNEAQLDKSGLPSDRFFAERPEGSVSTLKIQRTQQEDSAVYLCASSRGRFQDTQYFGPGTRLTVL.

The rearrangement uses TRBV2 and TRBJ2-1, with TRBD2 as a possible D gene (6 bases). Trimming removed 5 bases at V and 2 bases at J, with 16 bases between. Germline V gene lookup returns CDR1 SNHLY and CDR2 FYNNEI. The CDR3 is 16 residues long. CDR3 bases: TGTGCCAGCAGTAACCAAGCGGGCGGGGCCTACAATGAGCAGTTCTTC. Amino acids: CASSNQAGGAYNEQFF.

V gene TRBV7-9 combines with J gene TRBJ1-2, with D hard to call. This CDR3 comprises 15 residues. CDR1 and CDR2 (germline): SEHNR, FQNEAQ (reference sequence). V was cut by 0 bases and J by 2 bases, with 10 bases left in between. CDR3 coding DNA: TGTGCCAGCAGCTTAGCGCGGGTCCAGAACTATGGCTACACCTTC. Amino acid sequence: CASSLARVQNYGYTF. Variable domain in full (rest from reference TRBV7-9 and TRBJ1-2): DTGVSQNPRHKITKRGQNVTFRCDPISEHNRLYWYRQTLGQGPEFLTYFQNEAQLEKSRLLSDRFSAERPKGSFSTLEIQRTEQGDSAMYLCASSLARVQNYGYTFGSGTRLTVV.

This chain links TRBV11-2 with TRBJ2-5; TRBD2 matches at 11 bases. V was pared by 5 bases and J by 5 bases, with 13 bases of the junction left unmatched. The length of the CDR3 is 17 residues. Per the germline V gene, CDR1 is SGHAT and CDR2 is FQNNGV. The CDR3 DNA sequence: TGTGCCAGCAGCCCTTTTCTTACTAGCGGGAGACGGGAGACCCAGTACTTC. It encodes CASSPFLTSGRRETQYF.

The chain combines TRBV7-3 with TRBJ2-3; 8 positions match TRBD2. The CDR3 extends over 13 amino acids. V was clipped by 8 bases and J by 4 bases; unmatched bases: 5. Germline V gene lookup returns CDR1 SGHTA and CDR2 FQGTGA. CDR3 DNA sequence: TGTGCCAGCGGCACTAGCGGTTCAGATACGCAGTATTTT. This encodes CASGTSGSDTQYF.

The chain links TRBV20-1 to TRBJ1-3; no clear D. The germline gives CDR1 DFQATT, CDR2 SNEGSKA (reference sequence). The CDR3 has 14 residues. Trimming left V 0 bases short and J 0 bases short, with 6 bases between. The CDR3 region has the DNA TGCAGTGCTAGAGAACGGATCTCTGGAAACACCATATATTTT. Its protein product is CSARERISGNTIYF.

The chain employs TRBV27 and TRBJ2-7, with D perhaps assigned TRBD1 or TRBD2 (5 bases each). Deletions cut 1 base from V and 3 bases from J, with 7 bases between. This CDR3 is 13 amino acids long. Germline V lookup: CDR1 MNHEY, CDR2 SMNVEV (reference sequence). In nucleotides, the CDR3 is TGTGCCAGCAGTTTATATGGGGGCTACGAGCAGTACTTC. Amino acids: CASSLYGGYEQYF.

The rearrangement links TRBV7-9 to TRBJ2-5; TRBD2 matches 11 bases. Germline CDR1 is SEHNR and CDR2 is FQNEAQ (reference sequence). Trimming cost V 3 bases and J 2 bases; bases outside gene matches: 5. The CDR3 sequence is 16 residues long. The CDR3: CASSFPTSGVQETQYF. The CDR3 nucleotides read TGTGCCAGCAGCTTCCCGACTAGCGGGGTACAAGAGACCCAGTACTTC.

V and J are TRBV9 and TRBJ2-1; the D is unclear. Trimming left V 2 bases short and J 6 bases short, with 15 bases between. From germline, CDR1 is SGDLS and CDR2 YYNGEE. The CDR3 contains 15 residues. The CDR3 sequence: CASSVDLRTSNEQFF. CDR3 DNA sequence: TGTGCCAGCAGCGTCGACCTAAGAACGTCCAATGAGCAGTTCTTC. Full variable domain (remainder filled in from reference TRBV9 and TRBJ2-1): DSGVTQTPKHLITATGQRVTLRCSPRSGDLSVYWYQQSLDQGLQFLIQYYNGEERAKGNILERFSAQQFPDLHSELNLSSLELGDSALYFCASSVDLRTSNEQFFGPGTRLTVL.

The chain couples TRBV5-6 to TRBJ2-7; D may be TRBD2 (6 bases). The CDR3 has 15 residues. The ends were cut back, 3 bases at V and 3 bases at J, with 16 bases in the middle. Per the germline V gene, CDR1 is SGHDT and CDR2 is YYEEEE. This CDR3 is CASSWGLPNNYEQYF. The CDR3 coding sequence is TGTGCCAGCAGCTGGGGACTCCCAAATAACTACGAGCAGTACTTC.

The chain has TRBV27 and TRBJ2-7; 10 bases agree with TRBD1. CDR3 length: 15 residues. J was trimmed by 4 bases and V by 6 bases; bases with no gene match: 9. Germline V lookup: CDR1 MNHEY, CDR2 SMNVEV (reference sequence). Here the CDR3 reads CASRARGQGLYEQYF. The CDR3 nucleotides read TGTGCCAGCAGGGCACGGGGACAGGGGTTGTACGAGCAGTACTTC.

This rearrangement joins TRBV4-3 to TRBJ2-2, with unresolved D. V shed 4 bases and J shed 2 bases, with 5 bases lying between them. Per germline, CDR1 LGHNA and CDR2 YSLEER. This CDR3 has 13 amino acids. The CDR3 nucleotides are TGCGCCAGCAGCCGCCCCAACACCGGGGAGCTGTTTTTT. Amino acid sequence: CASSRPNTGELFF.

This chain links TRBV5-1 with TRBJ1-4; tentative D call: TRBD1 (5 bases). The V gene's germline CDR1 is SGHRS and CDR2 YFSETQ. The length of the CDR3 is 15 residues. Trimming removed 0 bases from V and 7 bases from J, with 13 bases in between. The CDR3 DNA is TGCGCCAGCAGCTTGGCCGTGGGGGGACGTGAAAAACTGTTTTTT. Translating gives CASSLAVGGREKLFF.

The chain couples TRBV27 to TRBJ2-3, with TRBD2 matching over 8 bases. Germline V CDR1 and CDR2: MNHEY, SMNVEV (reference sequence). The V segment lost 5 bases and the J segment 6 bases; nucleotides outside the gene matches: 4. CDR3 length: 13 residues. The CDR3 spells CASSAGGPDTQYF. The CDR3 DNA is TGTGCCAGCAGTGCGGGAGGCCCGGATACGCAGTATTTT.

This chain links TRBV25-1 with TRBJ2-7, with TRBD2 matching over 13 bases. The CDR3 consists of 18 residues. Germline-derived CDR1 and CDR2 are MGHDK and SYGVNS. V lost 1 base and J lost 1; bases outside the gene matches: 7. In DNA form, the CDR3 reads TGTGCCAGCAGTGAATCGGCACTAGCGGGGGGGCCGTCCTACGAGCAGTACTTC. Translating gives CASSESALAGGPSYEQYF.

The gene calls are TRBV2 and TRBJ1-1, with D hard to call. Germline loops: CDR1 SNHLY, CDR2 FYNNEI. Trimming left V 6 bases short and J 1 base short, with 15 bases between. CDR3 length: 15 amino acids. CDR3 sequence reads: CASRPLVFGNTEAFF. The CDR3 nucleotides read TGTGCCAGCAGGCCCCTCGTCTTCGGGAACACTGAAGCTTTCTTT.

This rearrangement joins TRBV27 to TRBJ2-7; 8 nucleotides match TRBD2. The germline V gene has CDR1 MNHEY and CDR2 SMNVEV (reference sequence). The CDR3 has 15 residues. After removal of 5 bases from V and 3 bases from J, the junction contained 9 bases not matched to a gene. CDR3 residues: CASSADYSGVYEQYF. Here the CDR3 DNA reads TGTGCCAGCAGTGCAGACTATAGCGGGGTCTACGAGCAGTACTTC.

This clonotype is a singleton in its sample. This chain joins TRBV7-8 and TRBJ1-5; D is possibly TRBD1 (6 bases). Per germline, CDR1 SGHVS and CDR2 FQNEAQ. The CDR3 loop spans 13 amino acids. Trimming pared 4 bases from V and 7 bases from J, leaving 11 bases between. In DNA form, the CDR3 reads TGTGCCAGCAGCTCCGCGGGGGCGCAGCCCCAGCATTTT. Its translation: CASSSAGAQPQHF.

V and J are TRBV5-4 and TRBJ1-3; TRBD1 is a possible D gene (6 bases). V lost 4 bases to trimming and J lost 6 bases, with 17 bases between them. The CDR3 runs 15 residues. Germline V gene sequence: CDR1 SGHNT, CDR2 YYREEE (reference sequence). The CDR3 is CASSDRDILPNTIYF. CDR3 nucleotide sequence: TGTGCCAGCAGCGACCGGGACATTTTGCCAAACACCATATATTTT.

The table lists this clonotype with a few counts. This chain links TRBV5-4 with TRBJ2-7; D uncertain. The CDR3 is 13 amino acids. Germline-derived CDR1 and CDR2 are SGHNT and YYREEE (reference sequence). Trimming pared 0 bases from V and 3 bases from J, leaving 7 bases between. As DNA, the CDR3 is TGTGCCAGCAGCTTGGTAGGCAGCTACGAGCAGTACTTC. Its protein is CASSLVGSYEQYF. The full variable domain, its missing parts supplied by reference TRBV5-4 and TRBJ2-7, is ETGVTQSPTHLIKTRGQQVTLRCSSQSGHNTVSWYQQALGQGPQFIFQYYREEENGRGNFPPRFSGLQFPNYSSELNVNALELDDSALYLCASSLVGSYEQYFGPGTRLTVT.

V is TRBV7-3 and J is TRBJ2-1, with 13 bases matching TRBD2. This CDR3 is built from 16 residues. The V and J ends lost 4 bases and 8 bases, in that order; junction bases with no gene match: 8. CDR1 SGHTA and CDR2 FQGTGA come from the germline V gene. The CDR3 region is CASSSLAGGSLDEQFF. The CDR3, as DNA: TGTGCCAGCAGCTCACTAGCGGGAGGGTCGCTGGATGAGCAGTTCTTC.

This clonotype was detected once. This chain uses TRBV5-4 with TRBJ2-3, with 11 bases lining up with TRBD2. Germline V lookup: CDR1 SGHNT, CDR2 YYREEE (reference sequence). This CDR3 is built from 16 residues. Trimming cost V 2 bases and J 6 bases; bases outside gene matches: 8. The CDR3 spells CASSLASGGLGDTQYF. The CDR3 nucleotides are TGTGCCAGCAGCTTAGCTAGCGGGGGGCTCGGGGATACGCAGTATTTT.

The rearrangement links TRBV27 to TRBJ2-1, with unresolved D. The CDR3 spans 13 residues. Germline loops: CDR1 MNHEY, CDR2 SMNVEV (reference sequence). Trimming pared 2 bases from V and 5 bases from J, leaving 7 bases between. CDR3 in DNA: TGTGCCAGCAGTTTAATTCTTAACAATGAGCAGTTCTTC. This encodes CASSLILNNEQFF.

The chain recombines TRBV30 with TRBJ2-3, with 7 bases aligning to TRBD2. This CDR3 is 13 amino acids long. The germline CDR1 and CDR2 sequences are GTSNPN and SVGIG (reference sequence). The trim removed 8 bases at V and 0 bases at J, leaving 5 bases unmatched. The CDR3 DNA follows: TGTGCCACGGGGCGGGAGAGCACAGATACGCAGTATTTT. As protein: CATGRESTDTQYF.

This rearrangement joins TRBV5-4 to TRBJ2-5, with 11 bases matching TRBD2. The V and J ends lost 3 bases and 7 bases, in that order; junction bases with no gene match: 11. Per the germline V gene, CDR1 is SGHNT and CDR2 is YYREEE (reference sequence). The CDR3 covers 16 residues. CDR3 sequence (DNA): TGTGCCAGCAGCTCTGAGGAGGCTAGCGGGGGGTGGACCCAGTACTTC. Its translation: CASSSEEASGGWTQYF.

V is TRBV12-5 and J is TRBJ2-1; D might be TRBD2 (6 bases). Germline V gene data show CDR1 as LGHNT and CDR2 as FRNRAP. The CDR3 has 13 amino acids. Trimming pared 6 bases from V and 8 bases from J, leaving 14 bases between. The CDR3 DNA reads TGTGCTAGTGGCCCTTTTGGGGACTATGAGCAGTTCTTC. Its protein product is CASGPFGDYEQFF.

The chain links TRBV29-1 to TRBJ2-7; D is tentatively TRBD1 or TRBD2 (5 bases each). V lost 7 bases and J 0 bases, leaving 13 bases between the germline ends. The CDR3 covers 13 residues. The germline V gene has CDR1 SQVTM and CDR2 ANQGSEA. CDR3 coding DNA: TGCAGCGCCGGGACCCATAGCTCCTACGAGCAGTACTTC. Its translation: CSAGTHSSYEQYF.

V and J are TRBV29-1 and TRBJ2-5; D tentatively reads TRBD1 or TRBD2 (5 bases each). Germline V gives CDR1 SQVTM, CDR2 ANQGSEA. Trimming shortened V by 4 bases and J by 0 bases, and 21 bases separated the two germline ends. The CDR3 has 17 amino acids. Written as DNA, the CDR3 is TGCAGCGTTGTCTCCGGGACCGGTAGCCTGTACCAAGAGACCCAGTACTTC. It is translated as CSVVSGTGSLYQETQYF.

The chain joins TRBV11-2 to TRBJ2-1; 11 bases align to TRBD2. V shed 3 bases and J 6 bases; nucleotides not matched to a gene: 4. CDR3 size: 15 residues. Germline V CDR1 and CDR2: SGHAT, FQNNGV. CDR3 sequence (DNA): TGTGCCAGCAGCTTGACTAGCGGGAAAAGCAATGAGCAGTTCTTC. Translating gives CASSLTSGKSNEQFF.

The gene calls are TRBV7-6 and TRBJ2-7; D gene unclear. This CDR3 is built from 11 residues. The ends were cut back, 5 bases at V and 4 bases at J, with 6 bases in the middle. Germline loops: CDR1 SGHVS, CDR2 FNYEAQ. The CDR3 region is CASSDNYEQYF. The CDR3 coding sequence is TGTGCCAGCAGCGATAATTACGAGCAGTACTTC.